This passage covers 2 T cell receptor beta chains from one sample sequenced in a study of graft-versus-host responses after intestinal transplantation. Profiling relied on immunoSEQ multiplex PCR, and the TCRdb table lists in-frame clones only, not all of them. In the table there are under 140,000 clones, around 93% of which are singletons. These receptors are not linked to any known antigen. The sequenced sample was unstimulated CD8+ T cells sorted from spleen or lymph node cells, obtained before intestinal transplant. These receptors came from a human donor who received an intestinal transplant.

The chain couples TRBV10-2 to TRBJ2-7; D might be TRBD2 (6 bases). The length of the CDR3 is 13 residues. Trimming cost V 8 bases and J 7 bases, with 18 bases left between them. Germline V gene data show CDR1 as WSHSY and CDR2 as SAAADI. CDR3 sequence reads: CASCQGLAWEQYF. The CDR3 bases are TGCGCCAGCTGCCAGGGACTCGCATGGGAGCAGTACTTC.

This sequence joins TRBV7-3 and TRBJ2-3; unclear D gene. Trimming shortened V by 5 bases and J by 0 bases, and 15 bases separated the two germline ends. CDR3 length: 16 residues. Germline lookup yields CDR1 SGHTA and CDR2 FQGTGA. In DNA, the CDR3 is TGTGCCAGCAGCCCTGGTCTTCCGACTAGCACAGATACGCAGTATTTT. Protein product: CASSPGLPTSTDTQYF.